By sample fraction, the clone carrying this T cell receptor beta chain is medium-sized (0.01 to 0.1%). Its specificity is unknown. Mouse gene names and germline throughout. The read comes to an end 4 residues before the CDR3 does, leaving the germline J gene to fill in the end. With 2 bases clipped from V and 6 bases from J, the junction kept 4 bases outside the gene matches. The germline V gene encodes CDR1 NSQYPW and CDR2 LRSPGD (reference sequence). The CDR3 runs 15 residues. A sort of pooled cutaneous lymph node cells used CD4, CD8alpha, NKG2D, NKG2ACE and other stains. RNA, once extracted, was reverse transcribed into cDNA for use as the sequencing template. Data came from immunoSEQ multiplex PCR; TCRdb stores just in-frame clones and leaves some out. The sample holds about 4,000 clones, and no clone turns up only once. This sample is part of a study of CD8+ T cells in alopecia areata. Whole-study context: C3H/HeJ donors aged roughly 6-12 months with spontaneous alopecia supplied skin grafted onto roughly 7-11-week-old female C3H/HeJ mice. Overall study findings and caveats: Scalp sample data also include resident alphabeta T cells from normal skin. Researchers reported that TCR sharing among patients proved less clear than in mice, possibly HLA-linked.

The chain employs TRBV1 and TRBJ2-2; 9 bases line up with TRBD1. The specimen was CD8+ T cells sorted from a lymph node. The sequence came from a C3H/HeJ mouse with alopecia areata. Strain haplotype (MHC): H2-k. CDR3 bases read: TGCACCTGCAGTGCAAGGACAGGGGAGGCCGGG. As protein: CTCSARTGEAG. The full CDR3 protein is CTCSARTGEAGQLYF.